The following is a TCR beta chain sequence with its context. Only one count was recorded for this clone. Its antigen remains undetermined. The record has no base qualities; no much larger clone is one base away. TCR sequencing with the immunoSEQ assay provided the T-cell fraction in tumor and uninvolved lung tissue. In the paper's pipeline: For survival analysis, patients were split into high (upper tertile) and low (lower two tertiles) T-cell fraction groups and compared by log-rank test. A signed-rank test was used to check for differences in T-cell fraction between paired tumor and uninvolved lung. Not all clones reach the TCRdb copy of this immuneACCESS table, which keeps in-frame sequences only. Checked studies attribute under half of the gap to unresolved V genes and leave the rest unexplained. V, J and clone size were drawn from that table, and D and trimming were deduced from the DNA. Within this sample are 11,000 to 15,000 clones, with less than 75% of them counted one time only. The ten largest clonotypes hold around 21% of the sample.

Enrollment in ICON was initiated in the first half of 2016, and the last patient was enrolled in 2018. A subcohort of some 76 patients provided fresh tumor and matched uninvolved tissue for in-depth immune analyses, with TCR sequencing among those analyses. DNA for TCR sequencing was isolated from bulk tissue, and no cell sorting was done. This entry is derived from a study of tumor-infiltrating lymphocytes in localized non-small cell lung cancer (dated by TCRdb to about 2021). Regarding the study in general: Patients whose samples were collected after neoadjuvant chemotherapy, as well as both smokers and never-smokers and several histologies, were included in the cohort. From each patient came resected tumor tissue plus uninvolved lung tissue from that same patient, and the uninvolved lung tissue was described as non-adjacent to the tumor. Alongside flow cytometry, multiplex immunofluorescence, RNA-seq, exome sequencing and proteomics, TCR sequencing was applied to the same patients as one of several integrated assays. In total, the ICON cohort consisted of over a hundred surgical patients with localized non-small cell lung cancer who had their tumors resected. The paired tumor versus uninvolved lung comparison of immunoSEQ T-cell fraction included 55 patients.

The CDR3 covers 16 residues, taking in both the cysteine and the phenylalanine. Left in the record is the CDR3 DNA by itself, 48 bases read in frame from the first base. The germline V gene encodes CDR1 MGHDK and CDR2 SYGVNS. V is shortened by 1 base, J by 7 bases, and the region joining them spans 14 bases. General conclusions and limits of the study: Assay coverage varied across patients depending on available tissue quantity, so only a subset of the cohort had TCR sequencing. Different pieces of the same tissue were used for different assays, so technical variation could not be separated from intratumor heterogeneity. TCR-derived T-cell fraction did not differ between the flow cytometry-defined immunotypes IM1 (good prognosis) and IM2 (poor prognosis). In line with immunofluorescence CD3 counts, TCRbeta sequencing supported higher T cell infiltration in tumors compared with uninvolved lung tissue.

The sequence was obtained from a human donor with non-small cell lung cancer. The specimen sequenced was uninvolved lung tissue not adjacent to the tumor. The V and J segments used are TRBV25-1 and TRBJ1-6; perhaps TRBD1 is the D gene, with 6 bases matching. The bases are TGTGCCAGCAGTGAATTCGGATCGACAGGCAATTCACCCCTCCACTTT. Its protein product is CASSEFGSTGNSPLHF.